Listed below are T cell receptor beta chains from one sample, sequenced in a study of shared clonotypes between healthy human individuals. The protocol was immunoSEQ multiplex PCR, while the TCRdb copy is restricted to in-frame clones and leaves out a portion. The sample holds 2 million to 2.5 million clones, about 93% seen once. The source material was naive CD8+ T cells from PBMCs. The receptors here all came from a man aged 18-30 years in good health. Some clones in this sample may be carry-over from other donors' samples. CDR3s include the opening cysteine and the closing phenylalanine or tryptophan. The order of the fields is J gene, V gene, D gene, clone size, CDR3 DNA, CDR3 protein. A D gene is named only where the DNA matches it firmly. Not all rows give a size; the values are once, few, many and, for expanded clones, a class.

j_call: TRBJ2-4; v_call: TRBV6-5; d_call: .; clone_size: once; cdr3_nt: TGTGCCAGCAGTGAGGGTTTGGGTAAGAACATTCAGTACTTC; cdr3_aa: CASSEGLGKNIQYF
j_call: TRBJ2-4; v_call: TRBV19; d_call: .; clone_size: .; cdr3_nt: TGTGCCAGTAGTATTGGGGGCTGGGGCAAAAACATTCAGTACTTC; cdr3_aa: CASSIGGWGKNIQYF
j_call: TRBJ2-7; v_call: TRBV2; d_call: TRBD2; clone_size: .; cdr3_nt: TGTGCCAGCAGTATACCGGGACTAGCGGGAGGAGCTTCCTACGAGCAGTACTTC; cdr3_aa: CASSIPGLAGGASYEQYF
j_call: TRBJ2-7; v_call: TRBV4-1; d_call: .; clone_size: .; cdr3_nt: TGCGCCAGCAGCCAAGGGACCAGAGACTACGAGCAGTACTTC; cdr3_aa: CASSQGTRDYEQYF
j_call: TRBJ2-7; v_call: TRBV7-9; d_call: .; clone_size: .; cdr3_nt: TGTGCCAGCAGCTTAGTCGCGTCCGGGGAGCAGTACTTC; cdr3_aa: CASSLVASGEQYF
j_call: TRBJ2-7; v_call: TRBV19; d_call: .; clone_size: once; cdr3_nt: TGTGCCAGTAGTATAGATCAGACCTACGAGCAGTACTTC; cdr3_aa: CASSIDQTYEQYF
j_call: TRBJ2-3; v_call: TRBV7-9; d_call: TRBD2; clone_size: .; cdr3_nt: TGTGCCAGCAGCTTAGTGGGGGGGTCAGATACGCAGTATTTT; cdr3_aa: CASSLVGGSDTQYF
j_call: TRBJ1-3; v_call: TRBV11-2; d_call: .; clone_size: .; cdr3_nt: TGTGCCAGCAGCTTATTAAGGAGAAGCTCTGGAAACACCATATATTTT; cdr3_aa: CASSLLRRSSGNTIYF
j_call: TRBJ2-5; v_call: TRBV10-2; d_call: .; clone_size: .; cdr3_nt: TGCGCCAGCAGTGACCTGGGAGTTCCTGAGGAGACCCAGTACTTC; cdr3_aa: CASSDLGVPEETQYF
j_call: TRBJ2-7; v_call: TRBV6-5; d_call: .; clone_size: .; cdr3_nt: TGTGCCAGCAGTCCCGGGACCTACGAGCAGTACTTC; cdr3_aa: CASSPGTYEQYF
j_call: TRBJ2-3; v_call: TRBV7-3; d_call: .; clone_size: .; cdr3_nt: TGTGCCAGCAGCTTAATGGCGACTGCTGCAGATACGCAGTATTTT; cdr3_aa: CASSLMATAADTQYF
j_call: TRBJ1-1; v_call: TRBV9; d_call: .; clone_size: .; cdr3_nt: TGTGCCAGCAGCACCGGAGTTAACACTGAAGCTTTCTTT; cdr3_aa: CASSTGVNTEAFF
j_call: TRBJ2-7; v_call: TRBV10-2; d_call: TRBD2; clone_size: .; cdr3_nt: TGCGCCAGCAGTTCTAGCGGGAGGGCCTACGAGCAGTACTTC; cdr3_aa: CASSSSGRAYEQYF
j_call: TRBJ2-5; v_call: TRBV5-6; d_call: TRBD2; clone_size: .; cdr3_nt: TGTGCCAGCAGCTTGGTAGGCGGGAGGGCGGGGGAGACCCAGTACTTC; cdr3_aa: CASSLVGGRAGETQYF
j_call: TRBJ1-1; v_call: TRBV5-8; d_call: TRBD1; clone_size: .; cdr3_nt: TGTGCCAGCAGCTTAGCCAGGGGGGGCTACACTGAAGCTTTCTTT; cdr3_aa: CASSLARGGYTEAFF
j_call: TRBJ2-4; v_call: TRBV15; d_call: .; clone_size: .; cdr3_nt: TGTGCCACCAGTTTCGGCCTAGCCAAAAACATTCAGTACTTC; cdr3_aa: CATSFGLAKNIQYF
j_call: TRBJ2-1; v_call: TRBV29-1; d_call: TRBD2; clone_size: .; cdr3_nt: TGCAGAGCGGGATCCTACAATGAGCAGTTCTTC; cdr3_aa: CRAGSYNEQFF
j_call: TRBJ2-2; v_call: TRBV7-2; d_call: TRBD2; clone_size: .; cdr3_nt: TGTGCCAGGGACGGCGGCGGGGGGCCAGCCGGGGAGCTGTTTTTT; cdr3_aa: CARDGGGGPAGELFF
j_call: TRBJ2-7; v_call: TRBV4-1; d_call: .; clone_size: .; cdr3_nt: TGCGCCAGCAGTCACACCCAGGGCCCCCACTACGAGCAGTACTTC; cdr3_aa: CASSHTQGPHYEQYF
j_call: TRBJ1-2; v_call: TRBV29-1; d_call: .; clone_size: .; cdr3_nt: TGCAGCGTTGAGGACCGAACGGACAGTAGCTATGGCTACACCTTC; cdr3_aa: CSVEDRTDSSYGYTF
j_call: TRBJ1-4; v_call: TRBV27; d_call: TRBD1; clone_size: .; cdr3_nt: TGTGCCAGCAGTTTATCCGAACAGGGGGCTTCGTATAATGAAAAACTGTTTTTT; cdr3_aa: CASSLSEQGASYNEKLFF
j_call: TRBJ2-7; v_call: TRBV4-1; d_call: .; clone_size: .; cdr3_nt: TGCGCCAGCAGCCCACGCGGACCTCTAGTAGGATACGAGCAGTACTTC; cdr3_aa: CASSPRGPLVGYEQYF